Here is one TCR beta chain with its context. No antigen is known for it. The data stem from a study of cytomegalovirus exposure and HLA in healthy donors. Study overall: HLA-typed donors were the source of 86 million or so unique TCRs held in an early data release.

PCR was performed using 60 Vbeta and 13 Jbeta primers. Profiled with immunoSEQ multiplex PCR; TCRdb holds only in-frame clones, not every one. The sample lists 100,000 to 150,000 clones, about 80% seen once, with roughly 3.5% in the top ten. Study-wide findings and caveats: Earlier analysis yielded a pattern in which most TCR beta V segments were productive about 90% or about 30% of the time.

Sequenced: PBMCs. The sequence derives from a man between 35 and 55 years old in good health and CMV-seronegative.

This CDR3 reads CASSLGLAGVAIVNEQFF. The CDR3 DNA is TGTGCCAGCAGCCTCGGACTAGCGGGGGTAGCGATTGTCAATGAGCAGTTCTTC. The chain is built from TRBV5-6 and TRBJ2-1; 13 bases map to TRBD2. Germline CDR1 SGHDT, CDR2 YYEEEE. J gave up 6 bases and V 4 bases, and 13 bases lay outside the gene matches. The CDR3 is 18 amino acids. The whole variable domain, remainder taken from reference TRBV5-6 and TRBJ2-1, is DAGVTQSPTHLIKTRGQQVTLRCSPKSGHDTVSWYQQALGQGPQFIFQYYEEEERQRGNFPDRFSGHQFPNYSSELNVNALLLGDSALYLCASSLGLAGVAIVNEQFFGPGTRLTVL.